This TCR beta chain is drawn from a study of T cells expressing NK-cell markers. UMIs accompanied the 5'RACE template switching by which TCR beta cDNA was made. TCRdb re-called the 5' RACE reads, yielding one record per CDR3 amino acid sequence without DNA. The sample holds about 400,000 distinct CDR3 sequences. Germline CDR1 and CDR2: SGDLS and YYNGEE. CDR3 size: 16 residues. Comment on this clonotype: No antigen is known for it.

General study results and limits: Whether expanded NKG2C+ T cell clones were HCMV-specific remained unclear.

The origin of this receptor is a woman aged 45-60 years in good health. Input material: blood T cells: a sorted CD56 or NKG2C T cell subset, CD4+ or CD8+ T cells, or bulk PBMC T cells (not recorded which). The chain is built from TRBV9 and TRBJ2-2. The CDR3 sequence is CASSVSGKKNTGELFF.